Below, 21 T cell receptor beta chains from the same sample are listed, as sequenced in a study of blood T cells in healthy people across ages. The second PCR ran about 6 to 12 cycles with a sample-barcoded 5' primer and J-beta primers. TCRdb redid the calling of the 5' RACE reads with MiXCR, one entry per CDR3 protein. The sample contains approximately 2,000,000 distinct CDR3 sequences, around 40% of which appear only once. Source material: blood. These receptors were taken from a human donor in good health.

This chain uses TRBV4-3 with TRBJ2-1, with 9 bases matching TRBD1. The length of the CDR3 is 16 residues. From germline, CDR1 is LGHNA and CDR2 YSLEER. V shed 0 bases, J shed 9 bases, and the junction held 9 bases outside the gene matches. The CDR3 region is CASSQDLGQGNREQFF. CDR3 bases: TGCGCCAGCAGCCAAGATCTGGGACAGGGTAATCGTGAGCAGTTCTTC.

The chain's CDR3 is CASSSPGQRPCEQYF. The CDR3, as DNA: TGTGCCAGCAGCTCTCCGGGACAGAGGCCCTGCGAGCAGTACTTC. This chain connects TRBV7-9 to TRBJ2-5, with TRBD1 matching over 7 bases. The DNA end lines up better with TRBJ2-7; the J call may be wrong. Germline lookup yields CDR1 SEHNR and CDR2 FQNEAQ (reference sequence). The CDR3 consists of 15 residues.

The genes are TRBV20-1 and TRBJ2-3; D possibly corresponds to TRBD2 (6 bases). In germline, CDR1 is DFQATT, CDR2 SNEGSKA (reference sequence). The CDR3 has 15 amino acids. V was trimmed by 5 bases and J by 2 bases, leaving 17 bases between them. CDR3 sequence reads: CSAPRPGLFTDTQYF. DNA for the CDR3: TGCAGTGCTCCTCGTCCGGGACTTTTCACAGATACGCAGTATTTT.

The chain has TRBV7-2 and TRBJ2-3; 7 positions agree with TRBD2. Germline CDR1 reads SGHTA; CDR2 reads FQGNSA. The V gene end was trimmed by 6 bases and the J gene end by 4 bases; junction bases not matched to a gene: 7. CDR3 length: 14 amino acids. The CDR3 DNA is TGTGCCAGCAGGCCCGGGGGGTCCGCAGATACGCAGTATTTT. Translation: CASRPGGSADTQYF.

This sequence joins TRBV7-6 and TRBJ2-7, with D maybe TRBD2 (6 bases). V was trimmed by 7 bases and J by 2 bases, leaving 18 bases between them. CDR1 and CDR2 from the germline V gene are SGHVS and FNYEAQ. There are 15 residues in the CDR3. The CDR3 DNA sequence: TGTGCCAGCAACATGGGGGACTCCGTAGCCTACGAGCAGTACTTC. Translation gives CASNMGDSVAYEQYF.

The genes are TRBV4-3 and TRBJ1-1; D is unclear. This CDR3 has 12 residues. Deletions cut 3 bases from V and 7 bases from J, with 9 bases between. Germline loops: CDR1 LGHNA, CDR2 YSLEER. CDR3 loop: CASSHLHSEAFF. The CDR3 bases are TGCGCCAGCAGCCACCTACACAGTGAAGCTTTCTTT.

With regard to this clonotype: One end of the junction does not line up with germline, which may come from a read error. The V call is TRBV25-1, the J call TRBJ1-5, with unresolved D. CDR3 size: 14 residues. Germline V lookup: CDR1 MGHDK, CDR2 SYGVNS. This CDR3 is CASSPAADNQSQHF. The CDR3 DNA reads TGTGCCAGCAGTCCGGCGGCAGACAATCAGTCCCAGCATTTT. The complete variable domain, with remaining parts taken from reference TRBV25-1 and TRBJ1-5, reads EADIYQTPRYLVIGTGKKITLECSQTMGHDKMYWYQQDPGMELHLIHYSYGVNSTEKGDLSSESTVSRIRTEHFPLTLESARPSHTSQYLCASSPAADNQSQHFGDGTRLSIL.

This clonotype showed up just a few times. This rearrangement joins TRBV12-3 or TRBV12-4 to TRBJ2-7; D perhaps matches TRBD1 (6 bases). Between the trimmed V and J ends, which lost 6 bases and 3 bases, there was a span of 27 bases. The CDR3 is 18 amino acids. The CDR3 nucleotides are TGTGCCAGCAGCACAAGGATTAGGACAGACCTCTACTACTACGAGCAGTACTTC. Amino acids: CASSTRIRTDLYYYEQYF.

The V and J genes are TRBV4-3 and TRBJ1-2; D uncertain. CDR3 length: 15 amino acids. V dropped 0 bases and J dropped 5 bases, with 13 bases sitting between them. CDR1 is LGHNA, CDR2 YSLEER, per germline. This CDR3 is CASSQEWESGYGYTF. As DNA, the CDR3 is TGCGCCAGCAGCCAAGAGTGGGAATCAGGATATGGCTACACCTTC.

The chain recombines TRBV5-1 with TRBJ2-4; possible D gene TRBD2, 7 bases. The DNA end lines up better with TRBJ2-7; the J call may be wrong. Germline CDR1 and CDR2: SGHRS and YFSETQ. The length of the CDR3 is 14 residues. CDR3 residues: CASSRSQGGYEQYF. Written as DNA, the CDR3 is TGCGCCAGCAGCCGTTCACAGGGAGGGTACGAGCAGTACTTC.

In its sample, this clonotype was seen a few times. The chain joins TRBV11-2 to TRBJ1-1, with 7 bases matching TRBD1. The CDR3 consists of 16 residues. V shed 4 bases, J shed 4 bases, and the junction held 12 bases outside the gene matches. Per the germline V gene, CDR1 is SGHAT and CDR2 is FQNNGV. The CDR3 DNA follows: TGTGCCAGCAGCTCGTGGGGGGCCGGGACAGCCACTGAAGCTTTCTTT. This sequence encodes CASSSWGAGTATEAFF.

The rearrangement uses TRBV24-1 and TRBJ2-1, with 9 bases identical to TRBD2. V dropped 4 bases and J dropped 2; count of bases not matched to a gene: 5. The germline V gene has CDR1 KGHDR and CDR2 SFDVKD. The CDR3 covers 16 residues. CDR3 coding DNA: TGTGCCACCAGTGAAGGAGCGGGGGGTCCCTACAATGAGCAGTTCTTC. Translating gives CATSEGAGGPYNEQFF.

The chain has TRBV20-1 and TRBJ2-1; tentatively, D is TRBD1 (6 bases). This CDR3 contains 18 residues. Trimming took off 2 bases at V and 7 bases at J, with 27 bases between the two ends. CDR1 is DFQATT, CDR2 SNEGSKA, per germline (reference sequence). The CDR3 nucleotides are TGCAGTGCTAGATTGCTTTTGACCGGGGCAGGGGATTTAAATGAGCAGTTCTTC. Protein product: CSARLLLTGAGDLNEQFF.

The chain has TRBV7-9 and TRBJ2-7; TRBD1 is a possible D gene (5 bases). CDR1 is SEHNR and CDR2 is FQNEAQ in the germline V gene (reference sequence). The V end lost 5 bases, the J end lost 5 bases, and 16 bases lay between the germline ends. The CDR3 loop spans 14 amino acids. CDR3 loop: CASSLGVLPHEQYF. Here the CDR3 DNA reads TGTGCCAGCAGCCTAGGGGTTCTCCCCCACGAGCAGTACTTC.

This clonotype was observed a handful of times. The V gene is TRBV6-5, the J gene TRBJ2-7; tentatively, D is TRBD1 or TRBD2 (5 bases each). The assigned J gene may be wrong: the sequence end matches TRBJ2-5 better. The CDR3 loop spans 15 amino acids. Germline lookup yields CDR1 MNHEY and CDR2 SVGAGI. The CDR3 spells CASSYRGAVAETQYF. In DNA, the CDR3 is TGTGCCAGCAGTTACCGTGGGGCTGTAGCGGAGACCCAGTACTTC.

The chain is built from TRBV15 and TRBJ1-5; unclear D gene. The CDR3 is made up of 16 amino acids. The V and J ends lost 1 base and 3 bases respectively, with 13 bases between them. In germline, CDR1 is LNHNV, CDR2 YYDKDF (reference sequence). CDR3 in amino acids: CATSRGDGRFNQPQHF. The CDR3 nucleotides read TGTGCCACCAGCAGAGGTGATGGACGTTTCAATCAGCCCCAGCATTTT. Complete variable domain (other parts from reference TRBV15 and TRBJ1-5): DAMVIQNPRYQVTQFGKPVTLSCSQTLNHNVMYWYQQKSSQAPKLLFHYYDKDFNNEADTPDNFQSRRPNTSFCFLDIRSPGLGDTAMYLCATSRGDGRFNQPQHFGDGTRLSIL.

The CDR3 spells CASTGQGWDSLYF. CDR3 nucleotides: TGTGCCAGCACGGGACAGGGATGGGACTCGTTGTACTTC. The chain links TRBV6-1 to TRBJ2-7, with TRBD1 matching 9 bases. Germline-derived CDR1 and CDR2 are MNHNS and SASEGT. The CDR3 contains 13 residues. After removal of 7 bases from V and 12 bases from J, the junction contained 13 bases not matched to a gene.

A few counts support this clonotype. The chain uses TRBV10-3 and TRBJ1-1; D gene uncertain. CDR3 length: 16 residues. V was shortened by 7 bases and J by 1 base, with 19 bases between the two germline ends. Germline V gene lookup returns CDR1 ENHRY and CDR2 SYGVKD. In DNA, the CDR3 is TGTGCCATCACGGATTTCAGTTGGGGAGAGAACACTGAAGCTTTCTTT. Translating gives CAITDFSWGENTEAFF.

This clonotype was observed a handful of times. CDR3 DNA: TGCAGTGCTAGAGTGCCGGGATCCCAAGAGACCCAGTACTTC. It specifies CSARVPGSQETQYF. The chain joins TRBV20-1 to TRBJ2-5, with D possibly TRBD2 on 5 matching bases. CDR1 is DFQATT and CDR2 is SNEGSKA in the germline V gene (reference sequence). Trimming took 1 base from V and 1 from J, leaving 10 bases between them. The CDR3 totals 14 residues.

CDR3 loop: CASSYGRTGVEGYTF. As DNA, the CDR3 is TGTGCCAGCAGTTACGGAAGGACAGGAGTGGAGGGCTACACCTTC. The genes are TRBV6-6 and TRBJ1-2, with 7 bases fitting TRBD1. V lost 2 bases, J lost 8 bases, and 11 bases stayed unmatched. Germline CDR1 is MNHNY and CDR2 is SVGAGI (reference sequence). This CDR3 is 15 amino acids long.

The V gene is TRBV10-3, the J gene TRBJ1-2; D is perhaps TRBD1 (5 bases). The CDR3 covers 15 residues. V was shortened by 0 bases and J by 8 bases, with 16 bases between the two germline ends. Germline loops: CDR1 ENHRY, CDR2 SYGVKD. This CDR3 reads CAISESTVGRGGYTF. The CDR3 DNA reads TGTGCCATCAGTGAGTCGACGGTGGGAAGGGGAGGCTACACCTTC.